This T cell receptor beta chain comes out of a study of T cells in Graves' hyperthyroidism and ophthalmopathy. Based on clinical symptoms, serum thyroxine and TRAb, thyroid ultrasound and orbital computed tomography, diagnoses were reached. This clonotype was seen at least ten times. The antigen is not known. V dropped 3 bases and J dropped 11 bases, with 13 bases sitting between them. The length of the CDR3 is 12 residues. What was amplified from RNA transcripts were TCR beta CDR3 regions. A set of HTBI primers served as the primers for a first-round RT-PCR of the TCR CDR3. TCRdb called the multiplex PCR reads again in MiXCR, with one record for every CDR3 protein. The top ten clones hold less than 9% of a sample with over 650,000 distinct CDR3 sequences, approximately 42% of them seen once. General study results and limits: Model predictions of ophthalmopathy came a median roughly 6.7 months before onset. Through a model of 13 V-J features, ophthalmopathy was separated from stable hyperthyroidism. Most clonotypes expanded in thyroid above 0.001 were likewise present in blood.

The V call is TRBV12-3 or TRBV12-4, the J call TRBJ2-5; unclear D gene. The specimen sequenced was peripheral blood or thyroid tissue (not recorded which). The receptor was isolated from an adult man with Graves' disease, either hyperthyroidism or ophthalmopathy (not recorded which). CDR3 in amino acids: CASSFDGLKQYF. DNA of the CDR3: TGTGCCAGCAGTTTCGACGGGCTAAAACAGTACTTC.